The count of the clone carrying this TCR beta chain is one. Its specificity is not known. The CDR3 contains 14 residues. Germline loops: CDR1 MDHEN, CDR2 SYDVKM. The V gene end was trimmed by 6 bases and the J gene end by 5 bases; junction bases not matched to a gene: 6. This record comes from a study of PD-L1 blockade in urothelial cancer. On the study more broadly: A median of about 140,000 T cells was found in the blood samples.

General observations from the study: Below-median pretreatment blood TCR clonality was a predictor of better survival.

Added to each PCR by spiking were synthetic TCR analog templates. The repertoire was sequenced with immunoSEQ multiplex PCR; TCRdb's copy has only in-frame clones and lacks some. The sample yields around 110,000 clones, 80% to 90% seen once. Time point here: peripheral blood 6 weeks after treatment start. Every patient provided from 1 to 8 samples, collected pretreatment and on-treatment. This receptor was obtained from a man in his 60s with urothelial cancer. The sample was PBMCs, taken around atezolizumab (anti-PD-L1) treatment. The rearrangement uses TRBV28 and TRBJ1-4; TRBD1 aligns across 7 bases. The CDR3 sequence is CASRIGQENEKLFF. The CDR3 nucleotides read TGTGCCAGCAGGATTGGACAGGAAAATGAAAAACTGTTTTTT.